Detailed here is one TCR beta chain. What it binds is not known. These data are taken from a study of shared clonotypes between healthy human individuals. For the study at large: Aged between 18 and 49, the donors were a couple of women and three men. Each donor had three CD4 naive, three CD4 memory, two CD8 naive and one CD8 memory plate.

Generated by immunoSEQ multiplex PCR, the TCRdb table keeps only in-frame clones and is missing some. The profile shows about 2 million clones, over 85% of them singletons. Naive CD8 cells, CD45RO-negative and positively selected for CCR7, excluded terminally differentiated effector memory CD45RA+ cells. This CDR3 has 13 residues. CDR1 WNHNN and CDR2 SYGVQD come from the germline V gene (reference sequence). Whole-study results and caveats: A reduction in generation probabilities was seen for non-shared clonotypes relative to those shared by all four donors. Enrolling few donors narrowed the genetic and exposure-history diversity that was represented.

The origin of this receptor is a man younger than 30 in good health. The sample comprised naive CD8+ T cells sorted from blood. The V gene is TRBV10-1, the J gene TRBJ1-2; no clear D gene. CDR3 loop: CGISGGVPYGYTF. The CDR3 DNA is TGCGGAATTTCAGGAGGAGTACCCTATGGCTACACCTTC.